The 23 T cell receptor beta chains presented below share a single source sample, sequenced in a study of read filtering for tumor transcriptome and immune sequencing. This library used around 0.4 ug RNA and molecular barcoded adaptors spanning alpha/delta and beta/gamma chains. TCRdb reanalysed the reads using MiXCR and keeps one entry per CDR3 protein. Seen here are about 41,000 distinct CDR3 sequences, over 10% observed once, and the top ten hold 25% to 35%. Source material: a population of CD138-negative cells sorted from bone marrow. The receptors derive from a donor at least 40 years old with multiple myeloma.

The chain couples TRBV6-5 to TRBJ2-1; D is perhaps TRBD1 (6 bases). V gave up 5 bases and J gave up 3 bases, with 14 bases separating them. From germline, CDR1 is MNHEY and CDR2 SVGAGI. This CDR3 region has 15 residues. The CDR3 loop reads CASSDGGRGYNEQFF. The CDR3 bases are TGTGCCAGCAGTGATGGGGGCCGAGGCTACAATGAGCAGTTCTTC.

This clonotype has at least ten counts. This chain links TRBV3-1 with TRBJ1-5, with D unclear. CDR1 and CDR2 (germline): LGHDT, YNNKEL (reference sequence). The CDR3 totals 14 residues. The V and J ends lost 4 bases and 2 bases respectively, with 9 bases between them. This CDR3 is CASSPQAGNQPQHF. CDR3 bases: TGTGCCAGCAGCCCCCAGGCGGGCAATCAGCCCCAGCATTTT.

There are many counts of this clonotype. The CDR3: CASRVGSETGELFF. CDR3 nucleotides: TGTGCCAGCCGGGTCGGGAGTGAGACCGGGGAGCTGTTTTTT. This chain connects TRBV6-1 to TRBJ2-2, with a weak D call TRBD2 (6 bases). CDR1 and CDR2 (germline): MNHNS, SASEGT. The V and J ends lost 8 bases and 5 bases respectively, with 15 bases between them. This CDR3 spans 14 amino acids.

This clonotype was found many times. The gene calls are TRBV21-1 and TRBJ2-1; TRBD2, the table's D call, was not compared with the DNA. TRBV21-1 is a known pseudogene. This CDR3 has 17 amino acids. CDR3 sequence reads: CASSISGSASTNNEQFF. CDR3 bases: TGTGCCAGCAGCATTAGCGGGAGTGCTTCCACCAACAATGAGCAGTTCTTC.

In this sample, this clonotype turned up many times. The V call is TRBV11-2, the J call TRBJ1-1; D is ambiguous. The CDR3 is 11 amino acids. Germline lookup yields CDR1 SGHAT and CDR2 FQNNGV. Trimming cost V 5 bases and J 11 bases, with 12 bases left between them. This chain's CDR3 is CASSQRVEAFF. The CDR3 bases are TGTGCCAGCAGCCAGAGGGTTGAGGCTTTCTTT.

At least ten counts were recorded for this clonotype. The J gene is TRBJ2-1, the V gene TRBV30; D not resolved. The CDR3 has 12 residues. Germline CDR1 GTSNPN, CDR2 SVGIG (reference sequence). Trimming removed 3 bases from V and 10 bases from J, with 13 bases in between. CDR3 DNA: TGTGCCTGGAGCCCCATCCTATTGGAGCAGTTCTTC. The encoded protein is CAWSPILLEQFF.

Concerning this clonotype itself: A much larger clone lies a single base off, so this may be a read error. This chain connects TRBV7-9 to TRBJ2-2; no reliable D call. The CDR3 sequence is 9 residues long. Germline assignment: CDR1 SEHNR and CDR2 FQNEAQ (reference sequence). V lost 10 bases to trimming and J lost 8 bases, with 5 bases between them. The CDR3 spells CATGGELFF. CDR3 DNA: TGTGCCACCGGTGGGGAGCTGTTTTTT.

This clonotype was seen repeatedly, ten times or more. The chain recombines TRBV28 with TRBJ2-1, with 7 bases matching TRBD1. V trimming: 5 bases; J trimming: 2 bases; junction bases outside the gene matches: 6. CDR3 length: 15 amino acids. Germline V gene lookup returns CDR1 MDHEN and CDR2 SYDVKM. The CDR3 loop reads CASSQGVPPYNEQFF. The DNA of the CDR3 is TGTGCCAGCAGTCAGGGGGTCCCCCCCTACAATGAGCAGTTCTTC. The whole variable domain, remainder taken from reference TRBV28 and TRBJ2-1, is DVKVTQSSRYLVKRTGEKVFLECVQDMDHENMFWYRQDPGLGLRLIYFSYDVKMKEKGDIPEGYSVSREKKERFSLILESASTNQTSMYLCASSQGVPPYNEQFFGPGTRLTVL.

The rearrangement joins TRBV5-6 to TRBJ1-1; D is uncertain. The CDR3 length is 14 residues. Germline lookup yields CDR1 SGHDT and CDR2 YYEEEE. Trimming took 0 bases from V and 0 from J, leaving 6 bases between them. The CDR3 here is CASSLGGVNTEAFF. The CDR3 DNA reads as TGTGCCAGCAGCTTGGGCGGGGTGAACACTGAAGCTTTCTTT.

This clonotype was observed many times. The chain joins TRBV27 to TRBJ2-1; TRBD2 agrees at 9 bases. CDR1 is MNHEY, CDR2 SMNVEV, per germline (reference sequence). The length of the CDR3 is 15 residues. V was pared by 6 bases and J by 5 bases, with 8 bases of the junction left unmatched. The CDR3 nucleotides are TGTGCCAGCAGCTTTATAGCGGGAGCGAACAATGAGCAGTTCTTC. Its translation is CASSFIAGANNEQFF.

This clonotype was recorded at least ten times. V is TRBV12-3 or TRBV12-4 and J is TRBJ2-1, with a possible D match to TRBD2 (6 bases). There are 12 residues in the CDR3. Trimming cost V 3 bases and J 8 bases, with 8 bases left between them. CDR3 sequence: CASSFGGYEQFF. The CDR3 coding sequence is TGTGCCAGCAGTTTTGGAGGGTATGAGCAGTTCTTC.

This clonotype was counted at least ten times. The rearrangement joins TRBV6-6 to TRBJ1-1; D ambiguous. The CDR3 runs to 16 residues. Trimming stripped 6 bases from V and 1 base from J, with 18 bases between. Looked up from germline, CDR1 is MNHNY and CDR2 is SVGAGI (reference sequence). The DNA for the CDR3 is TGTGCCAGCAGAGTGTACAGCCAAGGTCGGAACACTGAAGCTTTCTTT. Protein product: CASRVYSQGRNTEAFF.

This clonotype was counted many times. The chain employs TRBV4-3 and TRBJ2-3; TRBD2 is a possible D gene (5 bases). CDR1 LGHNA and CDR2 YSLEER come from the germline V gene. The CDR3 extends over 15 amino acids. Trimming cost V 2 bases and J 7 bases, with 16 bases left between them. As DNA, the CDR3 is TGCGCCAGCAGCCAATCTCTCGGGAATCCATATACGCAGTATTTT. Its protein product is CASSQSLGNPYTQYF.

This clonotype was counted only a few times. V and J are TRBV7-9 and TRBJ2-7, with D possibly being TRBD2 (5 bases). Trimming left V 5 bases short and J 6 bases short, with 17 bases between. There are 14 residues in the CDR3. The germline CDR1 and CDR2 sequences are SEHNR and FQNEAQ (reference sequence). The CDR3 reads CASSPTGPGSEQYF. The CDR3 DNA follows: TGTGCCAGCAGCCCAACGGGCCCGGGATCCGAGCAGTACTTC.

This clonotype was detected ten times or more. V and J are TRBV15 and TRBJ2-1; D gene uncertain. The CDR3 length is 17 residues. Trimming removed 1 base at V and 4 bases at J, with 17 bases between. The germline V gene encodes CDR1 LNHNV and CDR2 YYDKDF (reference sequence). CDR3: CATSRVGMGSLYNEQFF. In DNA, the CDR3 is TGTGCCACCAGCAGAGTGGGAATGGGGTCTCTTTACAATGAGCAGTTCTTC. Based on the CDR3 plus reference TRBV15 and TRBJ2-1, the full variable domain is DAMVIQNPRYQVTQFGKPVTLSCSQTLNHNVMYWYQQKSSQAPKLLFHYYDKDFNNEADTPDNFQSRRPNTSFCFLDIRSPGLGDTAMYLCATSRVGMGSLYNEQFFGPGTRLTVL.

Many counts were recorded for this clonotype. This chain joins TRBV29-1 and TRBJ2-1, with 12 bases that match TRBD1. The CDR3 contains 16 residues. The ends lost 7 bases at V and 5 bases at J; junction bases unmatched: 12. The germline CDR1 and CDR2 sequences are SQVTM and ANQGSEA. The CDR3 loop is CSESLSGQGADNEQFF. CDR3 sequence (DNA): TGCAGCGAAAGCTTGTCGGGACAGGGGGCGGACAATGAGCAGTTCTTC.

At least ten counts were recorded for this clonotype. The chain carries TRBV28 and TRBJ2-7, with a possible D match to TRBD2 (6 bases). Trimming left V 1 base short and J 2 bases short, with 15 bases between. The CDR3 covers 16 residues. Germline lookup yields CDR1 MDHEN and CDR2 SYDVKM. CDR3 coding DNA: TGTGCCAGCAGTTTATCGGCGGGACCCCCACCCTACGAGCAGTACTTC. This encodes CASSLSAGPPPYEQYF.

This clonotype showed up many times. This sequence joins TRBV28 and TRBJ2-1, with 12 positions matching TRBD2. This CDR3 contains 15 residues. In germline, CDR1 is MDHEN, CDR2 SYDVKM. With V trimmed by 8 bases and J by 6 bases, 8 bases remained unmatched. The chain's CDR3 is CASRMGLAGSNEQFF. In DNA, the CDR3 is TGTGCCAGCCGGATGGGACTAGCGGGCTCCAATGAGCAGTTCTTC.

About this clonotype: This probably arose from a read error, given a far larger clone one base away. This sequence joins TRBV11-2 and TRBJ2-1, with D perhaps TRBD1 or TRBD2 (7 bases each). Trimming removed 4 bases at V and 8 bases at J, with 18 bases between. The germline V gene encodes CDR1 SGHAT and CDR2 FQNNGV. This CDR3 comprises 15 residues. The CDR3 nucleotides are TGTGCCAGCAGCTGGGAGGGGACAGTGAGGTATGAGCAGTTCTTC. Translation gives CASSWEGTVRYEQFF.

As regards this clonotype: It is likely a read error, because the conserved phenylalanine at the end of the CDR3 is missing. CDR3 sequence (DNA): TGCAGTGCTAGACAGGACGTTAATGAAAAACTGTTTCTT. It is translated as CSARQDVNEKLFL. This chain connects TRBV20-1 to TRBJ1-4; D is ambiguous. Trimming removed 2 bases from V and 4 bases from J, with 8 bases in between. Per the germline V gene, CDR1 is DFQATT and CDR2 is SNEGSKA (reference sequence). The CDR3 is made up of 13 amino acids.

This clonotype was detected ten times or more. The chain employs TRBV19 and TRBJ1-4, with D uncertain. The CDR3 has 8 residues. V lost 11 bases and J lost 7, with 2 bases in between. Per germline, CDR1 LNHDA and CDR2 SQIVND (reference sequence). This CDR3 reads CAGEKLFF. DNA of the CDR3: TGTGCCGGTGAAAAACTGTTTTTT.

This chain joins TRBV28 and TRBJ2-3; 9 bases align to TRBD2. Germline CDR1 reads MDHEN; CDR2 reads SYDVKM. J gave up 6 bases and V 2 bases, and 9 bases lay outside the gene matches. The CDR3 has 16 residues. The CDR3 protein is CASSLGSGGPGDTQYF. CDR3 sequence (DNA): TGTGCCAGCAGTTTAGGTAGCGGGGGCCCGGGGGATACGCAGTATTTT.

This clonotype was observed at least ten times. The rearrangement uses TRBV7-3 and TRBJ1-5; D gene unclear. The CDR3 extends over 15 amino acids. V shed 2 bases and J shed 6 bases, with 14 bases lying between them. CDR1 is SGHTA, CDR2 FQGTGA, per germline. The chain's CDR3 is CASSLVGILGQPQHF. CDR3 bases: TGTGCCAGCAGCTTAGTGGGGATTTTGGGTCAGCCCCAGCATTTT.